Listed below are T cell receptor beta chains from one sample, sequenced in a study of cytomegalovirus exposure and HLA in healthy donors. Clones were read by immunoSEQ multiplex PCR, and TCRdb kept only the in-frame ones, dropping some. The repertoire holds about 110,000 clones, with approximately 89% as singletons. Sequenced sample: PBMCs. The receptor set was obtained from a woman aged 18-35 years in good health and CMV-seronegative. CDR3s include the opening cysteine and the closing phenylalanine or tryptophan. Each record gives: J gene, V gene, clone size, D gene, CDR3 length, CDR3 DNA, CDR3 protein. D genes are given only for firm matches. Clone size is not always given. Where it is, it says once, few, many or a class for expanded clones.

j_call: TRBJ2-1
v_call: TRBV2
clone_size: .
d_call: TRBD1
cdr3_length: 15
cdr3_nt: TGTGCCAGCAGTGAAGCGCCGGGACAGGGGAATGAGCAGTTCTTC
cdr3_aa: CASSEAPGQGNEQFF

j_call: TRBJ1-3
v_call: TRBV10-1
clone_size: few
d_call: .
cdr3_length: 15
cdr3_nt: TGCGCCAGCAGTGAGGAGGCCCGCTCTGGAAACACCATATATTTT
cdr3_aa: CASSEEARSGNTIYF

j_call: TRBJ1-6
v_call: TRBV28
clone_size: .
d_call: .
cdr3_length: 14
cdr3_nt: TGTGCCAGCAGTGAGGTGGGGGGTGGGACACCCCTCCACTTT
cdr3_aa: CASSEVGGGTPLHF

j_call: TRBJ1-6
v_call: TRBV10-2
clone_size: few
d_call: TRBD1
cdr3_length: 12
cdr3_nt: TGCGCCAGCAGTGAGGGGACAGGGGAATCCCACTTT
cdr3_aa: CASSEGTGESHF

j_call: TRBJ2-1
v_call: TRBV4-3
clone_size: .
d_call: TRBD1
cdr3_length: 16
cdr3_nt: TGCGCCAGCAGCCGGGAGACCGGGACAGGCTACAATGAGCAGTTCTTC
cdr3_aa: CASSRETGTGYNEQFF

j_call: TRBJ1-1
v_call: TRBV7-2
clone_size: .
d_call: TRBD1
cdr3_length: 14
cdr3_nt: TGTGCCAGCAGCCGAGACAGGGGCCTCACTGAAGCTTTCTTT
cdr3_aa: CASSRDRGLTEAFF

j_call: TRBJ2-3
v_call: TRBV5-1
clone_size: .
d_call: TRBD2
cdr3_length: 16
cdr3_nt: TGCGCCAGCACCACCCCGGGACTAGCGGGAAGCTCGGTGCAGTATTTT
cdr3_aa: CASTTPGLAGSSVQYF

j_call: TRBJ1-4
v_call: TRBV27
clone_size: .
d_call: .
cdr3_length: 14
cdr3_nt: TGTGCCAGCAGTTTACAGGGGTGGGATGAAAAACTGTTTTTT
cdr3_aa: CASSLQGWDEKLFF

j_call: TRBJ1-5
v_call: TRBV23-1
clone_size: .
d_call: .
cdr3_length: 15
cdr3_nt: TGCGCCAGCAGTCAAAGGGGTAGGAGCAATCAGCCCCAGCATTTT
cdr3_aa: CASSQRGRSNQPQHF

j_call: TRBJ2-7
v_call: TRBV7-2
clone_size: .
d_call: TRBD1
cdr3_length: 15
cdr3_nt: TGTGCCAGCAGCTCAGGGGGTGGTAGCTCCTACGAGCAGTACTTC
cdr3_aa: CASSSGGGSSYEQYF

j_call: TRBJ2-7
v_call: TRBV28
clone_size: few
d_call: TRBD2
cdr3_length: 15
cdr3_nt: TGTGCCAGCAAGGGCGGGACTAGCGGGAGTCACGAGCAGTACTTC
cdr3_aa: CASKGGTSGSHEQYF

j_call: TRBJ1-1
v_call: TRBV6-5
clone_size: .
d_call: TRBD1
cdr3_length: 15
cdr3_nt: TGTGCCAGCAGCCGACCGGGACAGGGCAACACTGAAGCTTTCTTT
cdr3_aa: CASSRPGQGNTEAFF

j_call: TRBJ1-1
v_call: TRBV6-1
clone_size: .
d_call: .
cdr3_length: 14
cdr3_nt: TGTGCCAGCAGTGCGCTAGGACAGAGTATTGAAGCTTTCTTT
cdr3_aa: CASSALGQSIEAFF

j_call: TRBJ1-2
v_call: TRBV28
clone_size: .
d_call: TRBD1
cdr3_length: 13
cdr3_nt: TGTGCCAGCAGTTCTACAGGGGTTTATGGCTACACCTTC
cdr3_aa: CASSSTGVYGYTF

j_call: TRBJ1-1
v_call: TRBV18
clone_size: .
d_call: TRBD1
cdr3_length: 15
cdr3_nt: TGTGCCAGCTCACCATTCTCAGGACAGGGGACTGAAGCTTTCTTT
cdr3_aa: CASSPFSGQGTEAFF

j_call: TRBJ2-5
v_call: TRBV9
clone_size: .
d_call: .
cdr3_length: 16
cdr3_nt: TGTGCCAGCAGCGTAGCCCCCCCCCTTCGGCGGGAGACCCAGTACTTC
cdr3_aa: CASSVAPPLRRETQYF

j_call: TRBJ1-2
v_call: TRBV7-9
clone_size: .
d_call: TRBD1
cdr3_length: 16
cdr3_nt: TGTGCCAGCAGCTTGGGGACAGGGGTCAGTAACTATGGCTACACCTTC
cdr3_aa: CASSLGTGVSNYGYTF

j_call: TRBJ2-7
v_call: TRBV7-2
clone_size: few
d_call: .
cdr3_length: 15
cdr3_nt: TGTGCCAGCAGCTTAGAGGGTGGCAGGGGCTACGAGCAGTACTTC
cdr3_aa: CASSLEGGRGYEQYF

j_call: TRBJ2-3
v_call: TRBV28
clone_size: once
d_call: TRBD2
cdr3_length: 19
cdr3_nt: TGTGCCAGCAGCAGGGGGCCGGTCGGGACTAGCGGGAGTACAGATACGCAGTATTTT
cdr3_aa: CASSRGPVGTSGSTDTQYF

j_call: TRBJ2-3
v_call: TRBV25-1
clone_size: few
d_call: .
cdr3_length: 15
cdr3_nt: TGTGCCAGCAGTGTTTGGGGGGGGGCCGGAGATACGCAGTATTTT
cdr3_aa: CASSVWGGAGDTQYF

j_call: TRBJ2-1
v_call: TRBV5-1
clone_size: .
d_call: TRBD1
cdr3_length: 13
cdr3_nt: TGCGCCAGCACCCCCGGGACAGACAATGAGCAGTTCTTC
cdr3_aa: CASTPGTDNEQFF

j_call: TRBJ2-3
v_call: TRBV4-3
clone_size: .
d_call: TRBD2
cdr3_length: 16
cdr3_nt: TGCGCCAGCAGCCAAGATTGGCGGGGGGGCCGGGTTTCGTCATATTTT
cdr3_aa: CASSQDWRGGRVSSYF

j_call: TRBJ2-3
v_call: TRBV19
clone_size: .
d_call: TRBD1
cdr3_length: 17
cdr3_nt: TGTGCCAGTAGTACTAGGACAGGGTTGGGACTCGGAGATACGCAGTATTTT
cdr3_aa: CASSTRTGLGLGDTQYF

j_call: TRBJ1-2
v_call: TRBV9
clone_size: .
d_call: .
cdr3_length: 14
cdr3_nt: TGTGCCAGCAGCGTAGAAGCAGGGCACGTCGGCTACACCTTC
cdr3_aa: CASSVEAGHVGYTF

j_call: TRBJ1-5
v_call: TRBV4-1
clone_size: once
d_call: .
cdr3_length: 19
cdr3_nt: TGCGCCAGCAGCCAAGACTTGGCGGGGGTAGGTAATAGCAATCAGCCCCAGCATTTT
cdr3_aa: CASSQDLAGVGNSNQPQHF

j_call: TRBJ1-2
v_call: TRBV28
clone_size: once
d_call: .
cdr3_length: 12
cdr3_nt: TGTGCCAGCAGCCCAGGGAACTATGGCTACACCTTC
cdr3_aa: CASSPGNYGYTF

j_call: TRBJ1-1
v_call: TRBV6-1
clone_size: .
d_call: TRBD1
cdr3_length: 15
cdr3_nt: TGTGCCAGCAGTGAAGCCGGGACAGGGAACACTGAAGCTTTCTTT
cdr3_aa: CASSEAGTGNTEAFF

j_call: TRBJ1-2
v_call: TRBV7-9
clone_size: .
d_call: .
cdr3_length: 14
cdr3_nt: TGTGCCAGCAGCTCACCGGGGATTAACTATGGCTACACCTTC
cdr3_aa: CASSSPGINYGYTF

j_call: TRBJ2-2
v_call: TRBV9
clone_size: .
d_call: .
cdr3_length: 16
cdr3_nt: TGTGCCAGCAGCGTAGACGGGTCGTCGGGCACCGGGGAGCTGTTTTTT
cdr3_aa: CASSVDGSSGTGELFF

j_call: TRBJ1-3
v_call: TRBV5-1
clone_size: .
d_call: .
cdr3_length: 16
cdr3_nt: TGCGCCAGCAGCTTGGGTGCGGCCACAACTGGAAACACCATATATTTT
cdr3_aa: CASSLGAATTGNTIYF

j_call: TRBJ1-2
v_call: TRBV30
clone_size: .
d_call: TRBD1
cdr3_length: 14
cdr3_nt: TGTGCCTGGAGTGTACAGGGGACAGGGGATGGCTACACCTTC
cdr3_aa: CAWSVQGTGDGYTF

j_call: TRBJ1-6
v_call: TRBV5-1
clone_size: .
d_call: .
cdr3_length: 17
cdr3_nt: TGCGCCAGCAGCGTGATTTCACCGACAGGCTATAATTCACCCCTCCACTTT
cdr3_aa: CASSVISPTGYNSPLHF

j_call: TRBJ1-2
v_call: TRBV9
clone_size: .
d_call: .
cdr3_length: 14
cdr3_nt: TGTGCCAGCAGCGTATCGGGTACGGACTATGGCTACACCTTC
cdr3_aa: CASSVSGTDYGYTF

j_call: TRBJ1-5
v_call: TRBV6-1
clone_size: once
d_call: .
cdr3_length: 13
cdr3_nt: TGTGCCAGCACTAGACGGAACAATCAGCCCCAGCATTTT
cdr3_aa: CASTRRNNQPQHF

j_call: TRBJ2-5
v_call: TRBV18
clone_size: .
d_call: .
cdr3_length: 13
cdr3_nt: TGTGCCAGCTCACTTGGGCCCCGGGAGACCCAGTACTTC
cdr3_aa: CASSLGPRETQYF

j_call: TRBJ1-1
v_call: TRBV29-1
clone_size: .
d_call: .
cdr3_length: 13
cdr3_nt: TGCAGCGCCGCCCGGGGGGCAGGGAATGAAGCTTTCTTT
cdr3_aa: CSAARGAGNEAFF

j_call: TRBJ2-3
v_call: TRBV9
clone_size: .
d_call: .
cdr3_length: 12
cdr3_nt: TGTGCCAGCAGCAGGTCGGGAGATACGCAGTATTTT
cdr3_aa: CASSRSGDTQYF

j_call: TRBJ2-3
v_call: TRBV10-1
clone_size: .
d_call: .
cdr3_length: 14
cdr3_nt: TGCGCCAGCAGTGAGGGTAAGGGAGCAGATACGCAGTATTTT
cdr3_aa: CASSEGKGADTQYF

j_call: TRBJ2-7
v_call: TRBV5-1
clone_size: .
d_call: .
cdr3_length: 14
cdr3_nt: TGCGCCAGCAGCTTGGGATCGGGTCTCGGGGAGCAGTACTTC
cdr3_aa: CASSLGSGLGEQYF

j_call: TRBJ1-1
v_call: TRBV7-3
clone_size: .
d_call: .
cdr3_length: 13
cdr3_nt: TGTGCCAGCAGCTCCGGTAGCAACACTGAAGCTTTCTTT
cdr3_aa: CASSSGSNTEAFF